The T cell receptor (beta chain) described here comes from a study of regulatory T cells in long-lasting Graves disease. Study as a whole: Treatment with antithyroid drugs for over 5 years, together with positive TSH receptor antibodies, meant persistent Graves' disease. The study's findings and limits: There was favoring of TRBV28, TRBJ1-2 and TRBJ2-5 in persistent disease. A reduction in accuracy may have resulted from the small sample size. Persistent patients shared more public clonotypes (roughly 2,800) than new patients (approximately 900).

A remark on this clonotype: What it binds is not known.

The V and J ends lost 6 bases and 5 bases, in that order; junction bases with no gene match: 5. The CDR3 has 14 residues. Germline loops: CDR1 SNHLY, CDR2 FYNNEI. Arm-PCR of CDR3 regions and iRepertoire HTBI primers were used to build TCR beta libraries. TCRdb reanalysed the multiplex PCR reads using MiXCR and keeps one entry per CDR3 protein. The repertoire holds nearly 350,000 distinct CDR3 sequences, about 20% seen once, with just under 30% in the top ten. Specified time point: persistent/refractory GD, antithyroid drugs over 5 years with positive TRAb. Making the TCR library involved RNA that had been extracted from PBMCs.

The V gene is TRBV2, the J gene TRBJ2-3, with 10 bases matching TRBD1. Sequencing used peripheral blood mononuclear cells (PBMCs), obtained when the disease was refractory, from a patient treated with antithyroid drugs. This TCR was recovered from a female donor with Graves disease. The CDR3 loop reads CASRGDRGQDTQYF. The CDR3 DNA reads TGTGCCAGCAGGGGAGACAGGGGGCAAGATACGCAGTATTTT.